These 6 T cell receptor beta chains came from one sample sequenced in a study of shared clonotypes between healthy human individuals. Profiled with immunoSEQ multiplex PCR; TCRdb holds only in-frame clones, not every one. The repertoire consists of about 2 million clones, with 85% to 95% occurring once and the leading ten covering 0.13%. The sample was naive CD4+ T cells sorted from blood. The subset: CD45RA+ positively selected. The origin of the receptors is a man aged 18 to 30 in good health.

V usage is TRBV11-2 and J usage is TRBJ2-1; D might be TRBD2 (6 bases). The CDR3 length is 12 residues. The germline CDR1 and CDR2 sequences are SGHAT and FQNNGV. Trimming pared 5 bases from V and 10 bases from J, leaving 12 bases between. The CDR3 spells CASSVGTPEQFF. The CDR3 bases are TGTGCCAGCAGCGTGGGGACTCCCGAGCAGTTCTTC.

Concerning this clone: Other DNA sequences in this sample translate to the same CDR3. The chain combines TRBV19 with TRBJ1-5, with D possibly being TRBD1 (6 bases). The germline CDR1 and CDR2 sequences are LNHDA and SQIVND (reference sequence). Trimming removed 2 bases from V and 2 bases from J, with 13 bases in between. This CDR3 spans 16 amino acids. This CDR3 reads CASSISPRQGNQPQHF. CDR3 bases: TGTGCCAGTAGTATATCCCCCCGACAGGGCAATCAGCCCCAGCATTTT.

The V gene is TRBV27, the J gene TRBJ2-3; a weak D match, TRBD2 (5 bases). Between the trimmed V and J ends, which lost 1 base and 5 bases, there was a span of 16 bases. Germline V gene lookup returns CDR1 MNHEY and CDR2 SMNVEV (reference sequence). The length of the CDR3 is 16 residues. Here the CDR3 reads CASSLYPSIKGDTQYF. The CDR3 DNA reads TGTGCCAGCAGTTTATATCCTAGCATAAAGGGAGATACGCAGTATTTT.

Worth noting for this clone: The sample has other DNA sequences that encode this CDR3 too. The chain employs TRBV2 and TRBJ2-5; weak D call: TRBD1 (5 bases). V was clipped by 6 bases and J by 3 bases, with 5 bases between them. The CDR3 loop spans 11 amino acids. CDR1 and CDR2 (germline): SNHLY, FYNNEI. DNA for the CDR3: TGTGCCAGCAGACAGGAAGAGACCCAGTACTTC. Translation: CASRQEETQYF.

As regards this clone: The sample carries other DNA sequences with the same CDR3. The chain combines TRBV25-1 with TRBJ1-3; D gene uncertain. V lost 4 bases to trimming and J lost 1 base, with 5 bases between them. Germline CDR1 MGHDK, CDR2 SYGVNS. The CDR3 has 13 amino acids. As DNA, the CDR3 is TGTGCCAGCAGTGTGACATCTGGAAACACCATATATTTT. This translates into CASSVTSGNTIYF.

The rearrangement links TRBV10-3 to TRBJ2-2; D is undetermined. The CDR3 spans 17 residues. CDR1 and CDR2 (germline): ENHRY, SYGVKD. V lost 0 bases and J lost 2, with 13 bases in between. In DNA form, the CDR3 reads TGTGCCATCAGTGAGTCGGTCGGCAGAATAAACACCGGGGAGCTGTTTTTT. Translating gives CAISESVGRINTGELFF.